Presented here are 27 T cell receptor beta chains from one specimen sequenced in a study of blood T cell repertoires in COVID-19. Assay used: immunoSEQ multiplex PCR; TCRdb lists only in-frame clones, some missing. The sample lists roughly 14,000 clones, around 67% occurring once. Material: peripheral blood. These receptor sequences come from a boy between 2 and 10 years old with active or convalescent COVID-19.

The chain links TRBV6-6 to TRBJ1-1; TRBD1 might be the D (5 bases). V lost 5 bases to trimming and J lost 11 bases, with 18 bases between them. The CDR3 totals 13 residues. Germline V gene sequence: CDR1 MNHNY, CDR2 SVGAGI (reference sequence). The CDR3 DNA reads TGTGCCAGCAGTCAATTAGCCGGACAAAGGGCTTTCTTT. Translation: CASSQLAGQRAFF.

The chain links TRBV12-3 or TRBV12-4 to TRBJ1-2, with D possibly TRBD1 on 6 matching bases. The CDR3 spans 13 residues. The V gene lost 1 base and the J gene lost 4 bases, with 7 bases spanning the gap. Here the CDR3 reads CASSLGTVYGYTF. For the CDR3, the DNA is TGTGCCAGCAGTTTAGGGACAGTCTATGGCTACACCTTC.

The chain carries TRBV18 and TRBJ2-3; perhaps TRBD2 as D (6 bases). V was pared by 3 bases and J by 4 bases, with 14 bases between. The germline gives CDR1 KGHSH, CDR2 LQKENI. The CDR3 covers 15 residues. CDR3 DNA sequence: TGTGCCAGCTCACCTCCGGAGGGCTCGGCAGATACGCAGTATTTT. This encodes CASSPPEGSADTQYF.

This clone appeared a single time. J is TRBJ1-5 and V is TRBV12-5; D remains unclear. CDR1 is LGHNT and CDR2 is FRNRAP in the germline V gene. CDR3 length: 14 amino acids. Trimming left V 0 bases short and J 5 bases short, with 8 bases between. The chain's CDR3 is CASGLVWGDQPQHF. The CDR3 DNA is TGTGCTAGTGGTTTGGTCTGGGGAGATCAGCCCCAGCATTTT.

The chain uses TRBV5-6 and TRBJ2-3; 8 nucleotides match TRBD2. This CDR3 is 16 amino acids long. The germline CDR1 and CDR2 sequences are SGHDT and YYEEEE. V lost 4 bases and J lost 12; bases outside the gene matches: 19. The DNA of the CDR3 is TGTGCCAGCAGCCGGCTCCACCAGCGGGGGTACCAACCACAGTATTTT. It codes for CASSRLHQRGYQPQYF.

This clone is classed as medium-sized. J is TRBJ2-3 and V is TRBV6-5, with TRBD1 identical over 9 bases. The junction had 8 bases not matched to a gene; V was cut back by 8 bases and J by 2 bases. Germline CDR1 MNHEY, CDR2 SVGAGI. CDR3 length: 15 amino acids. CDR3 in amino acids: CASGLQGAITDTQYF. In DNA, the CDR3 is TGTGCCAGCGGCCTACAGGGGGCCATCACAGATACGCAGTATTTT.

This clone has more than one count but fewer than ten. The rearrangement links TRBV14 to TRBJ1-3, with D possibly matching TRBD1 (5 bases). Trimming shortened V by 4 bases and J by 2 bases, and 12 bases separated the two germline ends. This CDR3 spans 15 amino acids. Germline CDR1 is SGHDN and CDR2 is FVKESK. Here the CDR3 reads CASSPLGGAGNTIYF. DNA of the CDR3: TGTGCCAGCAGCCCCTTGGGGGGAGCTGGAAACACCATATATTTT.

The sample holds a few counts of this clone. This rearrangement joins TRBV5-4 to TRBJ2-1; maybe TRBD1 (5 bases). Germline loops: CDR1 SGHNT, CDR2 YYREEE (reference sequence). The length of the CDR3 is 12 residues. V gave up 2 bases and J gave up 10 bases, with 10 bases separating them. The chain's CDR3 is CASSLSRTEQFF. In nucleotides, the CDR3 is TGTGCCAGCAGCTTATCTAGGACAGAGCAGTTCTTC.

Only a few counts were recorded for this clone. The chain has TRBV7-2 and TRBJ2-7; 7 bases line up with TRBD1. V shed 6 bases, J shed 2 bases, and the junction held 7 bases outside the gene matches. The length of the CDR3 is 14 residues. Germline CDR1 is SGHTA and CDR2 is FQGNSA. The CDR3: CASRQTGSPYEQYF. CDR3 bases: TGTGCCAGCAGGCAGACAGGGTCCCCCTACGAGCAGTACTTC.

The rearrangement joins TRBV5-6 to TRBJ1-5; 7 bases match TRBD1. This CDR3 region has 12 residues. Trimming took 3 bases from V and 6 from J; bases not matched to a gene: 0. Germline CDR1 SGHDT, CDR2 YYEEEE. The CDR3 bases are TGTGCCAGCAGCTACAGGGGTCAGCCCCAGCATTTT. It yields the protein CASSYRGQPQHF.

The chain has TRBV4-1 and TRBJ2-5; D possibly corresponds to TRBD2 (5 bases). From germline, CDR1 is MGHRA and CDR2 YSYEKL. The CDR3 runs 17 residues. Trimming took off 0 bases at V and 0 bases at J, with 14 bases between the two ends. The CDR3 sequence: CASSQERGSAYQETQYF. Written as DNA, the CDR3 is TGCGCCAGCAGCCAAGAGAGAGGTAGCGCGTACCAAGAGACCCAGTACTTC.

This chain uses TRBV6-1 with TRBJ1-5, with D tentatively TRBD1 (5 bases). V lost 1 base to trimming and J lost 3 bases, with 10 bases between them. The CDR3 runs to 15 residues. Germline V gives CDR1 MNHNS, CDR2 SASEGT. The CDR3 nucleotides read TGTGCCAGCAGTGAAGGTCAGGGACTCAATCAGCCCCAGCATTTT. It yields the protein CASSEGQGLNQPQHF.

The chain links TRBV11-2 to TRBJ2-2; 10 nucleotides match TRBD1. The CDR3 has 15 residues. Germline loops: CDR1 SGHAT, CDR2 FQNNGV. Germline trimming cut 2 bases from V and 5 bases from J; bases unmatched to any gene: 2. The CDR3 coding sequence is TGTGCCAGCAGCTTACGGGACAGGGGAACCGGGGAGCTGTTTTTT. It translates to CASSLRDRGTGELFF.

The chain employs TRBV14 and TRBJ2-1; 8 bases align to TRBD2. The V gene's germline CDR1 is SGHDN and CDR2 FVKESK. The V gene end was trimmed by 11 bases and the J gene end by 3 bases; junction bases not matched to a gene: 9. The CDR3 runs 14 residues. The CDR3 region is CALKPGLDYNEQFF. CDR3 sequence (DNA): TGTGCCCTCAAACCGGGACTAGACTACAATGAGCAGTTCTTC.

The rearrangement links TRBV28 to TRBJ1-1; maybe TRBD1 (6 bases). The CDR3 runs 13 residues. V lost 7 bases, J lost 3 bases, and 12 bases lay in between. Germline V CDR1 and CDR2: MDHEN, SYDVKM. Here the CDR3 reads CASKEGGDTEAFF. CDR3 nucleotides: TGTGCCAGCAAGGAAGGGGGGGACACTGAAGCTTTCTTT.

This sequence joins TRBV7-5 and TRBJ1-2; the D call of TRBD1 is as the table states it, not checked on the DNA. TRBV7-5 is shown as a pseudogene. The CDR3 sequence is 16 residues long. In DNA form, the CDR3 reads TGTGCCAGAAGCAGATCATACAGGGGGCTCGGCTATGGCTACACCTTC. The encoded protein is CARSRSYRGLGYGYTF.

The chain employs TRBV14 and TRBJ1-6; D is ambiguous. V lost 8 bases and J 5 bases, leaving 10 bases between the germline ends. This CDR3 has 13 residues. Germline loops: CDR1 SGHDN, CDR2 FVKESK. The CDR3 region has the DNA TGTGCCAGCCGTCTAGTTGATAATTCACCCCTCCACTTT. Translating gives CASRLVDNSPLHF. Supplemented by reference TRBV14 and TRBJ1-6, the full variable domain reads EAGVTQFPSHSVIEKGQTVTLRCDPISGHDNLYWYRRVMGKEIKFLLHFVKESKQDESGMPNNRFLAERTGGTYSTLKVQPAELEDSGVYFCASRLVDNSPLHFGNGTRLTVT.

This chain links TRBV5-1 with TRBJ2-1; no definite D call. CDR1 SGHRS and CDR2 YFSETQ come from the germline V gene. The CDR3 length is 15 residues. Trimming stripped 0 bases from V and 1 base from J, with 8 bases between. The chain's CDR3 is CASSLVVVSYNEQFF. CDR3 in DNA: TGCGCCAGCAGCTTGGTGGTAGTTTCCTACAATGAGCAGTTCTTC.

The chain recombines TRBV10-2 with TRBJ1-1, with TRBD1 matching 8 bases. Germline V CDR1 and CDR2: WSHSY, SAAADI. V was pared by 8 bases and J by 5 bases, with 10 bases of the junction left unmatched. The CDR3 covers 14 residues. For the CDR3, the DNA is TGCGCCAGCCCCAGACAGGGGTATGAAACTGAAGCTTTCTTT. Amino acid sequence: CASPRQGYETEAFF.

The chain combines TRBV10-3 with TRBJ1-1; D gene unclear. Germline V gene lookup returns CDR1 ENHRY and CDR2 SYGVKD. V dropped 6 bases and J dropped 3 bases, with 20 bases sitting between them. This CDR3 has 16 residues. The CDR3 loop reads CAISPIPMARYTEAFF. DNA of the CDR3: TGTGCCATCAGCCCCATTCCCATGGCCAGGTACACTGAAGCTTTCTTT.

This clone was counted once. V gene TRBV11-2 combines with J gene TRBJ2-3; D is perhaps TRBD2 (5 bases). Between the trimmed V and J ends, which lost 1 base and 4 bases, there was a span of 12 bases. Germline V gene lookup returns CDR1 SGHAT and CDR2 FQNNGV. CDR3 length: 15 residues. The DNA for the CDR3 is TGTGCCAGCAGCTTAGCGGGGTTTGCGGCAGATACGCAGTATTTT. Its translation is CASSLAGFAADTQYF.

This chain uses TRBV5-1 with TRBJ2-3; 11 bases align to TRBD2. V lost 5 bases, J lost 2 bases, and 10 bases stayed unmatched. Germline V gene lookup returns CDR1 SGHRS and CDR2 YFSETQ. The length of the CDR3 is 17 residues. CDR3 loop: CASRGTSGETSTDTQYF. CDR3 coding DNA: TGCGCCAGCAGGGGGACTAGCGGTGAGACCTCCACAGATACGCAGTATTTT.

The chain uses TRBV13 and TRBJ2-1, with TRBD2 matching over 8 bases. V lost 4 bases and J lost 8; bases outside the gene matches: 7. The length of the CDR3 is 14 residues. The germline V gene has CDR1 PRHDT and CDR2 FYEKMQ (reference sequence). The chain's CDR3 is CASSSGTSEDEQFF. The CDR3 DNA sequence: TGTGCCAGCAGCTCTGGGACTAGTGAAGATGAGCAGTTCTTC.

This chain's CDR3 is CASSQGMDTGELFF. The CDR3 DNA reads TGTGCCAGCTCACAGGGGATGGACACCGGGGAGCTGTTTTTT. V usage is TRBV18 and J usage is TRBJ2-2, with D possibly TRBD1 on 5 matching bases. Trimming stripped 4 bases from V and 3 bases from J, with 9 bases between. The CDR3 sequence is 14 residues long. From germline, CDR1 is KGHSH and CDR2 LQKENI.

This sequence joins TRBV4-1 and TRBJ1-1; D is possibly TRBD1 (5 bases). V shed 4 bases and J shed 8 bases, with 14 bases lying between them. This CDR3 is 13 amino acids long. Germline V lookup: CDR1 MGHRA, CDR2 YSYEKL. The CDR3, as DNA: TGCGCCAGCAGCCTCCCCGGGGGGACGGAAGCTTTCTTT. This gives the protein CASSLPGGTEAFF.

V and J are TRBV7-2 and TRBJ1-6; unclear D gene. The germline V and J ends were trimmed by 2 bases and 4 bases, with 9 bases remaining between them. CDR3 length: 15 amino acids. The V gene's germline CDR1 is SGHTA and CDR2 FQGNSA. The CDR3 spells CASSLPLGYNSPLHF. The CDR3 DNA sequence: TGTGCCAGCAGCTTACCCCTAGGTTATAATTCACCCCTCCACTTT.

The chain couples TRBV5-1 to TRBJ2-5; 7 positions match TRBD2. This CDR3 spans 16 amino acids. The germline gives CDR1 SGHRS, CDR2 YFSETQ. Trimming removed 4 bases from V and 5 bases from J; junction bases left unmatched: 14. CDR3 in DNA: TGCGCCAGCAGCCGTGGGGGGGTGGCCGGTACGGAGACCCAGTACTTC. As protein: CASSRGGVAGTETQYF.